This T cell receptor (beta chain) was sequenced during a study of cytomegalovirus exposure and HLA in healthy donors. Germline CDR1 reads SGHNT; CDR2 reads YYREEE (reference sequence). The CDR3 covers 16 residues. Trimming removed 3 bases at V and 6 bases at J, with 21 bases between. Study results and caveats: Further analysis was carried out later, and it showed several of the most significant clusters appearing linked to common viral pathogens. Data from an earlier analysis indicated that most TCR beta V segments were productive either about 87% or about 30% of the time. Most observed TCR sequences were rare, whereas some public TCRs were detected in many donors. A missense variant in DCLRE1C was later tied to TCR beta V- and J-gene trimming.

PCR employed 60 Vbeta and 13 Jbeta primers. Assay used: immunoSEQ multiplex PCR; TCRdb lists only in-frame clones, some missing. There are about 220,000 clones in the sample; 75% to 90% occur only once, and about 0.77% lies in the top ten. To note about this clone: Its antigen is as yet unknown.

The V call is TRBV5-4, the J call TRBJ1-1; D remains ambiguous. This receptor was identified in a boy aged 2 to 10 in good health and CMV-seronegative. The sequenced sample was PBMCs. CDR3 coding DNA: TGTGCCAGCAGCTCACCTTACACCAATGGTGCTCCTGAAGCTTTCTTT. Translating it yields CASSSPYTNGAPEAFF.